Shown below are 6 T cell receptor beta chains from a single sample sequenced in a study of cytomegalovirus exposure and HLA in healthy donors. Measured with immunoSEQ multiplex PCR; TCRdb has only the in-frame clones, and not every one. The sample shows some 150,000 clones, 85% to 90% of them seen only once. Sequenced input: PBMCs. These receptors came from a man aged 18 to 29 in good health and CMV-seronegative.

The gene calls are TRBV7-2 and TRBJ2-1; 13 nucleotides line up with TRBD2. The CDR3 totals 16 residues. V shed 5 bases, J shed 2 bases, and the junction held 3 bases outside the gene matches. Germline lookup yields CDR1 SGHTA and CDR2 FQGNSA. The DNA for the CDR3 is TGTGCCAGCAGCATAGGACTAGCGGGGGCCTACAATGAGCAGTTCTTC. Its protein is CASSIGLAGAYNEQFF.

The J gene is TRBJ1-4, the V gene TRBV4-2; the match to TRBD1 covers 7 bases. Germline V gene lookup returns CDR1 LGHNA and CDR2 YNFKEQ. J was trimmed by 7 bases and V by 0 bases; bases with no gene match: 14. CDR3 length: 18 amino acids. CDR3 amino acids: CASSQDRVSRDRSEKLFF. The DNA of the CDR3 is TGTGCCAGCAGCCAAGATCGGGTTTCGCGGGACAGATCTGAAAAACTGTTTTTT.

This chain connects TRBV19 to TRBJ1-6; unclear D gene. Germline values: CDR1 LNHDA, CDR2 SQIVND (reference sequence). This CDR3 contains 12 residues. V lost 4 bases and J lost 8, with 6 bases in between. The CDR3 sequence: CASSNRDSPLHF. CDR3 nucleotides: TGTGCCAGTAGTAATCGGGATTCACCCCTCCACTTT.

The chain uses TRBV27 and TRBJ2-6, with 9 positions matching TRBD1. J lost 4 bases, V lost 8 bases, and 9 bases had no gene match. CDR3 length equals 16 residues. Germline V lookup: CDR1 MNHEY, CDR2 SMNVEV (reference sequence). CDR3 region: CASSRTGALGANVLTF. In DNA, the CDR3 is TGTGCCAGCTCTCGGACAGGGGCGTTGGGGGCCAACGTCCTGACTTTC.

This clone showed up just once. This chain links TRBV19 with TRBJ1-5; D is possibly TRBD1 (6 bases). The germline V gene encodes CDR1 LNHDA and CDR2 SQIVND (reference sequence). Deletions cut 1 base from V and 0 bases from J, with 7 bases between. This CDR3 contains 15 residues. Here the CDR3 DNA reads TGTGCCAGTAGTATAGCAGGGGATAGCAATCAGCCCCAGCATTTT. Translated: CASSIAGDSNQPQHF.

The chain couples TRBV7-2 to TRBJ1-1; 8 nucleotides align to TRBD1. V dropped 3 bases and J dropped 1; count of bases not matched to a gene: 10. This CDR3 comprises 17 residues. Germline CDR1 SGHTA, CDR2 FQGNSA. The CDR3 sequence: CASSLAGRGRSNTEAFF. Written as DNA, the CDR3 is TGTGCCAGCAGCTTGGCCGGCAGGGGGCGATCGAACACTGAAGCTTTCTTT.